This TCR beta chain was sequenced during a study of radiotherapy plus CTLA-4 blockade in lung cancer. Across the study: There were objective responses in 18% of patients, and around 32% had disease control.

Repertoires were generated with immunoSEQ multiplex PCR, while TCRdb's copy carries only in-frame clones and drops some. The sample lists roughly 120,000 clones, more than 65% occurring once. Overall study results and limits: Clones derived from tumor TCRs expanded in blood after radiotherapy plus ipilimumab.

On this clone itself: Antigen unknown.

Germline CDR1 is SGHRS and CDR2 is YFSETQ. The CDR3 covers 14 residues. V lost 5 bases and J 0 bases, leaving 12 bases between the germline ends. Receiving focal radiation plus CTLA-4 blockade with ipilimumab were patients who had chemo-refractory metastatic non-small-cell lung cancer. The sample in question was peripheral blood, obtained from a patient treated with radiotherapy plus ipilimumab. The J gene is TRBJ2-7, the V gene TRBV5-1; D possibly corresponds to TRBD2 (7 bases). The clonotype was recovered from a human donor with non-small cell lung cancer that progressed on radiotherapy plus ipilimumab. Some clones in this sample may be carry-over from other donors' samples. The CDR3 DNA is TGCGCCAGCAGTAATGGGGGGGCCTCCTACGAGCAGTACTTC. Translated, it gives CASSNGGASYEQYF.